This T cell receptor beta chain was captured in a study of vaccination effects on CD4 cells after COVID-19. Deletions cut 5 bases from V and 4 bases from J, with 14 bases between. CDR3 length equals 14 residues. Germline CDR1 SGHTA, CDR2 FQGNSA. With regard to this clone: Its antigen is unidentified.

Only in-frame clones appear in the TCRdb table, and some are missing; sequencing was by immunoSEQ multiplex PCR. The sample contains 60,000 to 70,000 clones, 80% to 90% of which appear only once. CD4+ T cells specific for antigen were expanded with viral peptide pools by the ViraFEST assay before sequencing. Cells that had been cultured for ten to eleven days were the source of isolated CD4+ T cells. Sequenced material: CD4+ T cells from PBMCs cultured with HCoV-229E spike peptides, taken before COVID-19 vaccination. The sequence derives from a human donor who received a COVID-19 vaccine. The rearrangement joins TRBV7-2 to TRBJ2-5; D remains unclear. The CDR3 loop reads CASSQWSSGETQYF. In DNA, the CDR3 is TGTGCCAGCAGCCAATGGAGTTCGGGAGAGACCCAGTACTTC.